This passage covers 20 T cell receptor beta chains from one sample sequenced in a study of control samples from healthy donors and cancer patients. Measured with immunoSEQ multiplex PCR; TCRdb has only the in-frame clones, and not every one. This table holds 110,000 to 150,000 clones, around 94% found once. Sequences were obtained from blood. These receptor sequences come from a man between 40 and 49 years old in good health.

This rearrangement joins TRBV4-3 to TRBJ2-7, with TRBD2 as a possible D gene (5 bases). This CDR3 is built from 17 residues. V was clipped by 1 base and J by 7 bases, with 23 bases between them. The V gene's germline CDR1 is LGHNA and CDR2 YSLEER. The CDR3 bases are TGCGCCAGCAGCCAAGTAGCGACGCCGAACTTGGGTGGGGAGCAGTACTTC. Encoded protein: CASSQVATPNLGGEQYF.

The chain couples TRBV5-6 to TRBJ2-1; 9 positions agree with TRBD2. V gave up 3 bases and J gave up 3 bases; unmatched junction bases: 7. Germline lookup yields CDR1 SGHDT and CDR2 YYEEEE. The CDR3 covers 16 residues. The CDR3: CASSSTLAGLYNEQFF. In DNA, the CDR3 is TGTGCCAGCAGCTCGACTCTAGCGGGACTCTACAATGAGCAGTTCTTC.

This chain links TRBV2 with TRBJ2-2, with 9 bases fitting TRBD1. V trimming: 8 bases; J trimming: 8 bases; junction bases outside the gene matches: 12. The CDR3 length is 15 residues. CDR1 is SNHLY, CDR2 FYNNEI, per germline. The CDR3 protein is CASELGTGFLGELFF. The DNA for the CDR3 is TGTGCCAGCGAGTTGGGGACAGGGTTTTTGGGGGAGCTGTTTTTT.

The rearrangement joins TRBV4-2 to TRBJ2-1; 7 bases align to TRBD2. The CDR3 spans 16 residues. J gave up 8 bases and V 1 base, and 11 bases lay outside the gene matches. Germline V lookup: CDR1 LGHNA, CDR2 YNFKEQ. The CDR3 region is CASSQGMTGGYDEQFF. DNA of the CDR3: TGTGCCAGCAGCCAAGGGATGACGGGGGGTTACGATGAGCAGTTCTTC.

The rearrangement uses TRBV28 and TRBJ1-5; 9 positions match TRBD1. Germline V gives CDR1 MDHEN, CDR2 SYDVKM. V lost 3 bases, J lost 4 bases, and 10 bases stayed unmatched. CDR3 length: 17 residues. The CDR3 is CASSFLGQGTANQPQHF. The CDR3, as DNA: TGTGCCAGCAGTTTCCTCGGACAGGGGACTGCTAATCAGCCCCAGCATTTT.

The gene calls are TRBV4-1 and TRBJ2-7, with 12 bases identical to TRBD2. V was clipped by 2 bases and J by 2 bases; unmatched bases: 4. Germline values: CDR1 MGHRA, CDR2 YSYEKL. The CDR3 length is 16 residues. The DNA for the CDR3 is TGCGCCAGCAGCCAACCCACTAGCGGGAGGACCTACGAGCAGTACTTC. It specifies CASSQPTSGRTYEQYF.

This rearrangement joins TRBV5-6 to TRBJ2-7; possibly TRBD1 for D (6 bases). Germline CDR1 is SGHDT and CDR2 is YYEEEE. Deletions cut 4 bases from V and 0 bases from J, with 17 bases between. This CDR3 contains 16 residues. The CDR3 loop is CASSHFDRKISYEQYF. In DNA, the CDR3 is TGTGCCAGCAGCCATTTCGACAGGAAAATCTCCTACGAGCAGTACTTC.

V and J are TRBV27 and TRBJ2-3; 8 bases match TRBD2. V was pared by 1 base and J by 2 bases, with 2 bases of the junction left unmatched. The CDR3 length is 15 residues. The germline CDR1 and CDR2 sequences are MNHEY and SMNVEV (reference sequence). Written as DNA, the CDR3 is TGTGCCAGCAGTTTATTAGCGGGGATCACAGATACGCAGTATTTT. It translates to CASSLLAGITDTQYF.

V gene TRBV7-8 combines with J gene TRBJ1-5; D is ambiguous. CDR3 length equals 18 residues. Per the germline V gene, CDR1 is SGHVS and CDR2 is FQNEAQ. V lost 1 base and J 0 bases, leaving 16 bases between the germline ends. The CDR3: CASSLGGGRDASNQPQHF. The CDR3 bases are TGTGCCAGCAGCTTAGGCGGTGGGCGTGACGCTAGCAATCAGCCCCAGCATTTT.

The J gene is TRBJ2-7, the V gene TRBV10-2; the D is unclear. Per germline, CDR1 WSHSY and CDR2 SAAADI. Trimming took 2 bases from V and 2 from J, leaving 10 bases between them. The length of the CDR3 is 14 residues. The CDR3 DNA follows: TGCGCCAGCAGTGAGAAGGTGGGGACCTACGAGCAGTACTTC. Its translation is CASSEKVGTYEQYF.

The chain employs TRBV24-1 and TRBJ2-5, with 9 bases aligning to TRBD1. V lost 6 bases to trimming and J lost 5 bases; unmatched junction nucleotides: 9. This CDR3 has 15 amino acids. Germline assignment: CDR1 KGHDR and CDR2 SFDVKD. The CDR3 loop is CATSPPGQGYETQYF. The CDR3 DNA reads TGTGCCACCAGTCCCCCGGGACAGGGTTACGAGACCCAGTACTTC.

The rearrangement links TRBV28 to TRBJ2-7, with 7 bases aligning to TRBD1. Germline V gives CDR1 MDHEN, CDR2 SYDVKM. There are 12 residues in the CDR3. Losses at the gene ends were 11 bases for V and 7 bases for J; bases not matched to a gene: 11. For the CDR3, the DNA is TGTGCCTCTAGGGGGCCCGCGAAAGAGCAGTACTTC. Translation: CASRGPAKEQYF.

CDR3 loop: CAIRLPEGEQYF. The CDR3 nucleotides are TGTGCCATCAGACTCCCGGAGGGCGAGCAGTACTTC. This chain connects TRBV10-3 to TRBJ2-7, with a tentative D call TRBD2 (6 bases). V shed 6 bases and J shed 6 bases, with 12 bases lying between them. The CDR3 covers 12 residues. Germline lookup yields CDR1 ENHRY and CDR2 SYGVKD.

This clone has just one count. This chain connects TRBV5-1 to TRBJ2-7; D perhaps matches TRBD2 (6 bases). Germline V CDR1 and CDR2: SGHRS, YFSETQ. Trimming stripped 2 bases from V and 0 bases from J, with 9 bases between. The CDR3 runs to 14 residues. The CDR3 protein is CASSFGGSSYEQYF. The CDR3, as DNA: TGCGCCAGCAGCTTTGGGGGGAGCTCCTACGAGCAGTACTTC.

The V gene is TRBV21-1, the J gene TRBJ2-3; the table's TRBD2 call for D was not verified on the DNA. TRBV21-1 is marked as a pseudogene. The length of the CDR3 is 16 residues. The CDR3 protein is CASSASSVEGTDTQYF. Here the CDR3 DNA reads TGTGCCAGCAGCGCTTCTAGCGTCGAAGGGACAGATACGCAGTATTTT.

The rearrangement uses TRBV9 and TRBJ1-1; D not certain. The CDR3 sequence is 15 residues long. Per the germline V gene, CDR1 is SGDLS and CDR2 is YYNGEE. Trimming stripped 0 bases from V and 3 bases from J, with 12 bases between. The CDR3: CASSVEGGGYTEAFF. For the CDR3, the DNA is TGTGCCAGCAGCGTAGAGGGAGGTGGCTACACTGAAGCTTTCTTT.

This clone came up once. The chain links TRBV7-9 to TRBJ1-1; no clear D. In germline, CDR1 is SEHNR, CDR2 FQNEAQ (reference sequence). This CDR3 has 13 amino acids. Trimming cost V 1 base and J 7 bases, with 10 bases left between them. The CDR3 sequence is CASSLGLAGEAFF. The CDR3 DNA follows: TGTGCCAGCAGCTTAGGGTTGGCAGGTGAAGCTTTCTTT.

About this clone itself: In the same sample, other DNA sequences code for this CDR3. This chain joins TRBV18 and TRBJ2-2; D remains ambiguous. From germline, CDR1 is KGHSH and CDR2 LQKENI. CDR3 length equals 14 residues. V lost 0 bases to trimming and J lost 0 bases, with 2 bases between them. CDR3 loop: CASSPPTNTGELFF. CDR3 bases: TGTGCCAGCTCACCACCTACGAACACCGGGGAGCTGTTTTTT.

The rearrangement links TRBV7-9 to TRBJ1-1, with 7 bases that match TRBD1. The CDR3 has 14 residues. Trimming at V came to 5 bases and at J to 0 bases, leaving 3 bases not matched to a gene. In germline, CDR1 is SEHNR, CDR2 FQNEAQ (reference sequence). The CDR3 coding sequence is TGTGCCAGCAGCACCGACAGGGTGAACACTGAAGCTTTCTTT. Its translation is CASSTDRVNTEAFF. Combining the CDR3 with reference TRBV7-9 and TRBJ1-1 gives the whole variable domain DTGVSQNPRHKITKRGQNVTFRCDPISEHNRLYWYRQTLGQGPEFLTYFQNEAQLEKSRLLSDRFSAERPKGSFSTLEIQRTEQGDSAMYLCASSTDRVNTEAFFGQGTRLTVV.

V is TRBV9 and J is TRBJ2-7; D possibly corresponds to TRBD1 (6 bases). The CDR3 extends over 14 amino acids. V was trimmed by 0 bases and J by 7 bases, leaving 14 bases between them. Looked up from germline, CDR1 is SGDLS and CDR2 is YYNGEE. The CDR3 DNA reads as TGTGCCAGCAGCGTAGACCAAGGGGGACGGGAGCAGTACTTC. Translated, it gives CASSVDQGGREQYF.